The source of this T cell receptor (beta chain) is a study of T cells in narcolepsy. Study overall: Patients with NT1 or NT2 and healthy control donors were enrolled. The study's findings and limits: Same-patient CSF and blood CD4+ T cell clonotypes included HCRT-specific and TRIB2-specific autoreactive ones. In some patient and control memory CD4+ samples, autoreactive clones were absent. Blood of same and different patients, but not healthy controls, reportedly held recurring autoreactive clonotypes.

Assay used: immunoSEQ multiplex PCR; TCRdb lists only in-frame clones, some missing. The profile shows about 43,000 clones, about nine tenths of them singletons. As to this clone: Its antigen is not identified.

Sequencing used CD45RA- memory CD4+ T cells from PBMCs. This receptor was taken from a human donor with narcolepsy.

The CDR3 loop is CASSSLGGSGNTIYF. The CDR3 DNA follows: TGTGCCAGCAGCTCGCTAGGAGGCTCTGGAAACACCATATATTTT. This chain connects TRBV5-6 to TRBJ1-3, with D uncertain. This CDR3 comprises 15 residues. V lost 3 bases to trimming and J lost 0 bases, with 10 bases between them. Germline values: CDR1 SGHDT, CDR2 YYEEEE.